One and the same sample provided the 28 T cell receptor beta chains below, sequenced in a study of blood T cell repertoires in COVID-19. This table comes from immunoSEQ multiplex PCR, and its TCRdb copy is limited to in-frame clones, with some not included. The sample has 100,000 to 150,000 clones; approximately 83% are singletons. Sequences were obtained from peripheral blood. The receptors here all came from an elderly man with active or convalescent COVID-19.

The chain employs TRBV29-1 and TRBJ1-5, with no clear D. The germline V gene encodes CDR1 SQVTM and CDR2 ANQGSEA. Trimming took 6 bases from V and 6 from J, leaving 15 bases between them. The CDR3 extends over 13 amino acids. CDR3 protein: CSVTLGVGQPQHF. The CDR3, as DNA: TGCAGCGTCACTTTGGGCGTGGGTCAGCCCCAGCATTTT.

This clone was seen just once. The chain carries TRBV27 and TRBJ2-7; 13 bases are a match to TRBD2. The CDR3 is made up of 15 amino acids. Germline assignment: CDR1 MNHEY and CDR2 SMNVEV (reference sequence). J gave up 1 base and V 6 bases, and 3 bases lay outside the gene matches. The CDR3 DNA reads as TGTGCCAGCAGAACGGGACTAGCGGGGTCCTACGAGCAGTACTTC. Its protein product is CASRTGLAGSYEQYF.

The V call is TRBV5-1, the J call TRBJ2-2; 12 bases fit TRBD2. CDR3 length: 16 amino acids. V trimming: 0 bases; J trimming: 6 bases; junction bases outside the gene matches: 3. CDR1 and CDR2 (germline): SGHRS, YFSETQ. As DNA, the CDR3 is TGCGCCAGCAGCTTGGGGACTAGCGGGATATCCGGGGAGCTGTTTTTT. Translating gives CASSLGTSGISGELFF.

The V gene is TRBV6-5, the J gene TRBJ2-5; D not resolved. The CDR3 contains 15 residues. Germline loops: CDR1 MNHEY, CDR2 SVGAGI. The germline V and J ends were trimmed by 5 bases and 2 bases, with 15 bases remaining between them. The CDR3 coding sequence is TGTGCCAGCAGTCGCGGTGGCCGCGTTCAAGAGACCCAGTACTTC. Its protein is CASSRGGRVQETQYF.

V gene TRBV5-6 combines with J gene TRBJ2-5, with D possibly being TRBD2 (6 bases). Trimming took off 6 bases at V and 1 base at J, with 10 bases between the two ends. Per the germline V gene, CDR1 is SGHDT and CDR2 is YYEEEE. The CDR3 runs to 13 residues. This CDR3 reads CASTMGGQETQYF. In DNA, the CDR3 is TGTGCCAGCACGATGGGGGGCCAAGAGACCCAGTACTTC.

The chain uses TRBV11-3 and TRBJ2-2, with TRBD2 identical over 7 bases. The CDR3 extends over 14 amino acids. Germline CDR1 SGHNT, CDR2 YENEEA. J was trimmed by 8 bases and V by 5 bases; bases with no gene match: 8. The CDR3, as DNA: TGTGCCAGCAGCCCCCAGCGGGAAGCGGGGGAGCTGTTTTTT. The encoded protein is CASSPQREAGELFF. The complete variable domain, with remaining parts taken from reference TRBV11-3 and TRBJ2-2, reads EAGVVQSPRYKIIEKKQPVAFWCNPISGHNTLYWYLQNLGQGPELLIRYENEEAVDDSQLPKDRFSAERLKGVDSTLKIQPAELGDSAVYLCASSPQREAGELFFGEGSRLTVL.

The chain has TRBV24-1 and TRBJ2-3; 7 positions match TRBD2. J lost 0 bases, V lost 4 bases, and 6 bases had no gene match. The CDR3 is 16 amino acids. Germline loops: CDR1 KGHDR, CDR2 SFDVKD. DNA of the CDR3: TGTGCCACCAGTGACCCCACTAGCGATAGCACAGATACGCAGTATTTT. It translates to CATSDPTSDSTDTQYF.

Here the CDR3 reads CASSTRQGSYTEAFF. The CDR3 coding sequence is TGTGCCAGCAGCACCCGACAGGGAAGTTATACTGAAGCTTTCTTT. V is TRBV9 and J is TRBJ1-1; 7 nucleotides align to TRBD1. V trimming: 4 bases; J trimming: 5 bases; junction bases outside the gene matches: 11. Looked up from germline, CDR1 is SGDLS and CDR2 is YYNGEE. This CDR3 has 15 residues.

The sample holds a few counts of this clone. CDR3 bases: TGTGCCAGCAGCCCGCGGACAGGGCTAACTTATCAGCCCCAGCATTTT. This translates into CASSPRTGLTYQPQHF. The rearrangement links TRBV7-2 to TRBJ1-5; 8 nucleotides line up with TRBD1. The CDR3 loop spans 16 amino acids. The V gene's germline CDR1 is SGHTA and CDR2 FQGNSA. V trimming: 5 bases; J trimming: 5 bases; junction bases outside the gene matches: 11.

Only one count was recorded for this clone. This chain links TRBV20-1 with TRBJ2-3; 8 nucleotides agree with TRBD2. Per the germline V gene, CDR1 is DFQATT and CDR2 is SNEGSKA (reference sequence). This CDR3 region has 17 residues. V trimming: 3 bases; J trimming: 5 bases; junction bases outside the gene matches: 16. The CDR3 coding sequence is TGCAGTGCTAGTTCACCGGGACTCGCGGGGGGTGTAGATACGCAGTATTTT. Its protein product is CSASSPGLAGGVDTQYF.

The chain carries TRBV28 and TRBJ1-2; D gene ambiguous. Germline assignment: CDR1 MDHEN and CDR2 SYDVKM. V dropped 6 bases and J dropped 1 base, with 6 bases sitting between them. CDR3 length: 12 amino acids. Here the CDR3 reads CASRRHNYGYTF. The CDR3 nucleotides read TGTGCCAGCAGGAGGCATAACTATGGCTACACCTTC.

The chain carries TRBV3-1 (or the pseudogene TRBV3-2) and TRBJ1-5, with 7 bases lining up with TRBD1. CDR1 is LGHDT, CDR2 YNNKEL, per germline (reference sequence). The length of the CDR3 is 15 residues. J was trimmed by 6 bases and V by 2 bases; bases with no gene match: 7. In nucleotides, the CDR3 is TGTGCCAGCAGCCAATCAGGGGGGCCCAGTCAGCCCCAGCATTTT. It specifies CASSQSGGPSQPQHF.

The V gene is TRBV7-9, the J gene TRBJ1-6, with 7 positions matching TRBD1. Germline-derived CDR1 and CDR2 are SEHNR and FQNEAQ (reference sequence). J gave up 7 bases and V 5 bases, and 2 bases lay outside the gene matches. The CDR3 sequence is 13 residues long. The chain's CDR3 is CASSGTENSPLHF. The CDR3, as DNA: TGTGCCAGCAGCGGGACAGAAAATTCACCCCTCCACTTT.

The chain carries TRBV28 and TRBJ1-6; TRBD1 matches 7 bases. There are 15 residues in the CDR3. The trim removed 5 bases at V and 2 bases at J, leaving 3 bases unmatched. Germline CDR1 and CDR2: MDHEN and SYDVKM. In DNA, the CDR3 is TGTGCCAGCAGTGCCGACAGGGCCTATAATTCACCCCTCCACTTT. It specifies CASSADRAYNSPLHF.

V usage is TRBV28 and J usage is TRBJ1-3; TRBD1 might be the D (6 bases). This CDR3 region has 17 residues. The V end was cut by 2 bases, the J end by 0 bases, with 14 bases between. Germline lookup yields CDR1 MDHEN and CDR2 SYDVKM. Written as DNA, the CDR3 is TGTGCCAGCAGTTTAATACGGGGACACCTCTCTGGAAACACCATATATTTT. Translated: CASSLIRGHLSGNTIYF.

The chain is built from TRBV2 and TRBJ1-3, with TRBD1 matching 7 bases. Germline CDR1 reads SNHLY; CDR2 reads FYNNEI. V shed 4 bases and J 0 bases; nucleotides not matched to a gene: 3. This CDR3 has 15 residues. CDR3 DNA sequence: TGTGCCAGCAGTGTGGACAGGATCTCTGGAAACACCATATATTTT. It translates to CASSVDRISGNTIYF.

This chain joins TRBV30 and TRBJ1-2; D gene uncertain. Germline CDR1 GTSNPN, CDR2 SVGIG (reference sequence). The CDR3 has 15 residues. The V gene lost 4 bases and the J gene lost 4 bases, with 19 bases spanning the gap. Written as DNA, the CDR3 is TGTGCCTGGATCTCGCCCCCGACATTAACCTATGGCTACACCTTC. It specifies CAWISPPTLTYGYTF.

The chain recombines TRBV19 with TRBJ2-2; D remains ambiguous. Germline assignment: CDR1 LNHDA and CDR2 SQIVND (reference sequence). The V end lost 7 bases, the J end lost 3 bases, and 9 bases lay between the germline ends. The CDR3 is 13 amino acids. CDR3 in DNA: TGTGCCAGTAAAAACGGTTACACCGGGGAGCTGTTTTTT. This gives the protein CASKNGYTGELFF. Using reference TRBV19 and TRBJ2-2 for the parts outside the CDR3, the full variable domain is DGGITQSPKYLFRKEGQNVTLSCEQNLNHDAMYWYRQDPGQGLRLIYYSQIVNDFQKGDIAEGYSVSREKKESFPLTVTSAQKNPTAFYLCASKNGYTGELFFGEGSRLTVL.

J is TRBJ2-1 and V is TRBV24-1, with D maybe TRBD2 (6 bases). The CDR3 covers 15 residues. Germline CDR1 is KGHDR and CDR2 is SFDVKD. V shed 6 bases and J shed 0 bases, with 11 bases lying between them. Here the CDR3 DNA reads TGTGCCACCAGTCGCGGAGGGAGCTCCTACAATGAGCAGTTCTTC. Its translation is CATSRGGSSYNEQFF.

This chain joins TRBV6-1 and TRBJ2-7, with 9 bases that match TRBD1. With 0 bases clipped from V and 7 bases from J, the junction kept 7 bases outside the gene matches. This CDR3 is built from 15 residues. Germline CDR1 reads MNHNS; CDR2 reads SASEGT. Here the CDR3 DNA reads TGTGCCAGCAGTGAAGCGTGGGACAGGGTAGGGGAGCAGTACTTC. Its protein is CASSEAWDRVGEQYF.

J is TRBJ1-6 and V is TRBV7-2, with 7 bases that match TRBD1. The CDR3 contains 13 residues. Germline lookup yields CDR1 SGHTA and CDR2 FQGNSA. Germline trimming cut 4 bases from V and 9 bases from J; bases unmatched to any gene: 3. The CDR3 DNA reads TGTGCCAGCAGCTCAGGGGGTGGTTCACCCCTCCACTTT. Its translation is CASSSGGGSPLHF.

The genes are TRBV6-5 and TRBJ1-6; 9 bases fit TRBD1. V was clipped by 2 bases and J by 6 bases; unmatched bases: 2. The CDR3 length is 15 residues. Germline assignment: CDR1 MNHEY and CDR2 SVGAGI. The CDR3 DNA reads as TGTGCCAGCAGTTACGCGGACAGGGGTAATTCACCCCTCCACTTT. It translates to CASSYADRGNSPLHF.

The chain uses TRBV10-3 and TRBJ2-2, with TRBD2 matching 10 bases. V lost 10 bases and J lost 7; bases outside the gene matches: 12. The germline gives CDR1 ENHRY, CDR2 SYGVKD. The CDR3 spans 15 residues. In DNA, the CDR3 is TGTGCCAGCAGGTACATAGCGGGAGGTGACGGGGAGCTGTTTTTT. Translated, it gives CASRYIAGGDGELFF.

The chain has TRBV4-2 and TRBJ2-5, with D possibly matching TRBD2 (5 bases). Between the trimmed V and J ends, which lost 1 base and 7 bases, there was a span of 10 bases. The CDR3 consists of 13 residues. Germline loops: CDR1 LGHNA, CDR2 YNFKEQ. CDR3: CASSQALEGTQYF. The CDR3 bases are TGTGCCAGCAGCCAAGCCCTTGAGGGGACCCAGTACTTC.

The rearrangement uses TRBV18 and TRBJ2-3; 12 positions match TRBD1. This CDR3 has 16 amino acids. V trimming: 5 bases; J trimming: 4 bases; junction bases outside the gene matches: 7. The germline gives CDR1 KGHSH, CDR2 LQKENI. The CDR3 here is CASSLSGTGGADTQYF. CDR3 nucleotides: TGTGCCAGCTCATTATCCGGGACAGGGGGCGCAGATACGCAGTATTTT.

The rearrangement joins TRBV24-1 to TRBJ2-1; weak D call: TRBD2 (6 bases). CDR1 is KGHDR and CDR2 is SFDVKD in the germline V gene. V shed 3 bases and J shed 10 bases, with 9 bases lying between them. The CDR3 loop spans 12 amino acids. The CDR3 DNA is TGTGCCACCAGTGATAAGGCGGGGGAGCAGTTCTTC. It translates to CATSDKAGEQFF.

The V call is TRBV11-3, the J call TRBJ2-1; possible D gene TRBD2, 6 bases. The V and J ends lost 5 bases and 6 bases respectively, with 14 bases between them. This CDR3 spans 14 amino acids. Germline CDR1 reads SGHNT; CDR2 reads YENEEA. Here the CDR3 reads CASSPGGFANEQFF. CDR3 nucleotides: TGTGCCAGCAGCCCCGGGGGTTTCGCCAATGAGCAGTTCTTC.

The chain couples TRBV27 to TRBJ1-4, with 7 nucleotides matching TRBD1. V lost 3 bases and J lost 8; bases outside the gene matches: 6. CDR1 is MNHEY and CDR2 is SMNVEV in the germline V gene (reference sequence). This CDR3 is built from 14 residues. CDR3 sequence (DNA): TGTGCCAGCAGTTTGGGCCGGGACAGAGAAAAACTGTTTTTT. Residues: CASSLGRDREKLFF.